The next 26 T cell receptor beta chains were all read from a single sample in a study of blood T cells in healthy people across ages. Then a second PCR, running roughly 6 to 12 cycles, was carried out with a sample-barcoded 5' primer and a J-beta primer mix. TCRdb itself ran the 5' RACE reads through MiXCR, one entry per CDR3 protein. The sample includes about 800,000 distinct CDR3 sequences, more than 20% of them seen just once. Separately, the same data were catalogued under a study of T cells of mothers and their children.

Input material: blood. Every receptor here comes from a boy aged 10-17 years in good health.

There are a few counts of this clonotype. J is TRBJ1-1 and V is TRBV6-2 or TRBV6-3; 10 positions agree with TRBD1. The CDR3 covers 15 residues. Unmatched junction bases numbered 5, after V lost 2 bases and J lost 5 bases. Germline CDR1 is MNHEY and CDR2 is SVGEGT. The CDR3 reads CASSYTRTGGTEAFF. The CDR3 DNA reads as TGTGCCAGCAGTTACACGAGGACAGGGGGGACTGAAGCTTTCTTT.

This clonotype has more than one count but fewer than ten. This chain uses TRBV9 with TRBJ2-7, with 13 positions matching TRBD2. The CDR3 is 16 residues long. Germline V gene sequence: CDR1 SGDLS, CDR2 YYNGEE. With 4 bases clipped from V and 6 bases from J, the junction kept 10 bases outside the gene matches. DNA for the CDR3: TGTGCCAGCAGCATCGGACTAGCGGGGGAATCCGCCGAGCAGTACTTC. Protein: CASSIGLAGESAEQYF.

This clonotype was detected a few times. The V and J genes are TRBV19 and TRBJ1-5; tentative D call: TRBD1 (5 bases). Looked up from germline, CDR1 is LNHDA and CDR2 is SQIVND (reference sequence). Trimming pared 7 bases from V and 2 bases from J, leaving 12 bases between. The CDR3 has 14 amino acids. This chain's CDR3 is CASTQAWGNQPQHF. The CDR3 region has the DNA TGTGCCAGTACACAGGCGTGGGGCAATCAGCCCCAGCATTTT.

This clonotype was detected only a few times. The chain uses TRBV11-2 and TRBJ1-1, with D unclear. The germline V gene encodes CDR1 SGHAT and CDR2 FQNNGV. The CDR3 spans 13 residues. Deletions cut 3 bases from V and 3 bases from J, with 8 bases between. CDR3: CASSFSYDTEAFF. Written as DNA, the CDR3 is TGTGCCAGCAGCTTTTCCTACGACACTGAAGCTTTCTTT. Supplemented by reference TRBV11-2 and TRBJ1-1, the full variable domain reads EAGVAQSPRYKIIEKRQSVAFWCNPISGHATLYWYQQILGQGPKLLIQFQNNGVVDDSQLPKDRFSAERLKGVDSTLKIQPAKLEDSAVYLCASSFSYDTEAFFGQGTRLTVV.

This clonotype was picked up a small number of times. In DNA form, the CDR3 reads TGTGCCAGCAGCCTCGGAAGGGGAGGAGGTGGCTACACCTTC. Encoded protein: CASSLGRGGGGYTF. The genes are TRBV7-8 and TRBJ1-2; D possibly corresponds to TRBD1 (5 bases). Trimming shortened V by 5 bases and J by 7 bases, and 17 bases separated the two germline ends. The CDR3 loop spans 14 amino acids. Per the germline V gene, CDR1 is SGHVS and CDR2 is FQNEAQ.

The J gene is TRBJ2-5, the V gene TRBV29-1; D is possibly TRBD1 or TRBD2 (5 bases each). Germline loops: CDR1 SQVTM, CDR2 ANQGSEA. CDR3 length: 17 residues. The V gene lost 0 bases and the J gene lost 5 bases, with 22 bases spanning the gap. DNA of the CDR3: TGCAGCGTTGAAGAACTAGGTTCGTCAGGGTCGTGGGAGACCCAGTACTTC. Translated, it gives CSVEELGSSGSWETQYF.

This clonotype was counted between two and nine times. This sequence joins TRBV29-1 and TRBJ2-1; 10 positions agree with TRBD2. Trimming took 6 bases from V and 4 from J; bases not matched to a gene: 6. The CDR3 is 14 residues long. Germline V lookup: CDR1 SQVTM, CDR2 ANQGSEA. DNA for the CDR3: TGCAGCGTATCGACTAGCGGGTCGTACAATGAGCAGTTCTTC. The encoded protein is CSVSTSGSYNEQFF.

A few counts support this clonotype. The gene calls are TRBV6-5 and TRBJ2-5; 12 nucleotides align to TRBD2. CDR1 is MNHEY and CDR2 is SVGAGI in the germline V gene. V lost 3 bases to trimming and J lost 0 bases; unmatched junction nucleotides: 8. This CDR3 region has 18 residues. In DNA form, the CDR3 reads TGTGCCAGCAGTTATCGAGGGACTAGCGGGTCTTACCAAGAGACCCAGTACTTC. Protein sequence: CASSYRGTSGSYQETQYF.

This chain connects TRBV4-1 to TRBJ1-5, with no clear D. Germline CDR1 is MGHRA and CDR2 is YSYEKL. Trimming took 1 base from V and 3 from J, leaving 7 bases between them. The CDR3 is 14 amino acids. CDR3 amino acids: CASSQVRINQPQHF. CDR3 bases: TGCGCCAGCAGCCAAGTCCGGATCAATCAGCCCCAGCATTTT.

There are a few counts of this clonotype. The chain is built from TRBV29-1 and TRBJ1-5; no clear D gene. The V and J ends lost 6 bases and 9 bases respectively, with 15 bases between them. The V gene's germline CDR1 is SQVTM and CDR2 ANQGSEA. This CDR3 region has 12 residues. The CDR3 loop is CSVEDRSGPQHF. CDR3 sequence (DNA): TGCAGCGTAGAGGACCGCTCAGGGCCCCAGCATTTT.

The chain links TRBV12-3 or TRBV12-4 to TRBJ1-2, with TRBD1 matching over 9 bases. The CDR3 is 15 residues long. Trimming removed 5 bases from V and 5 bases from J; junction bases left unmatched: 9. CDR3 protein: CASSPTGGARYGYTF. CDR3 bases: TGTGCCAGCAGTCCCACAGGGGGCGCTAGGTATGGCTACACCTTC.

The rearrangement joins TRBV29-1 to TRBJ2-1; TRBD1 aligns across 7 bases. Looked up from germline, CDR1 is SQVTM and CDR2 is ANQGSEA. V lost 4 bases to trimming and J lost 6 bases; unmatched junction nucleotides: 3. The CDR3 has 12 residues. The CDR3 sequence: CSVATGPNEQFF. The CDR3, as DNA: TGCAGCGTTGCGACAGGGCCCAATGAGCAGTTCTTC.

The chain combines TRBV14 with TRBJ2-7; no firm D call. The length of the CDR3 is 13 residues. The germline V and J ends were trimmed by 4 bases and 7 bases, with 14 bases remaining between them. Per germline, CDR1 SGHDN and CDR2 FVKESK. Here the CDR3 reads CASSPRPFGEQYF. The CDR3 DNA follows: TGTGCCAGCAGCCCTCGACCCTTCGGGGAGCAGTACTTC.

This sequence joins TRBV15 and TRBJ1-1; D may be TRBD1 (6 bases). CDR1 LNHNV and CDR2 YYDKDF come from the germline V gene (reference sequence). Trimming took off 4 bases at V and 8 bases at J, with 14 bases between the two ends. The CDR3 runs to 13 residues. The CDR3 loop reads CATSIEGGTEAFF. The CDR3 DNA is TGTGCCACCAGCATTGAGGGGGGAACGGAAGCTTTCTTT.

The gene calls are TRBV13 and TRBJ2-4, with D possibly matching TRBD1 (6 bases). The CDR3 loop spans 13 amino acids. Trimming removed 5 bases from V and 9 bases from J, with 14 bases in between. CDR1 and CDR2 (germline): PRHDT, FYEKMQ (reference sequence). The CDR3 region is CASSIKGVRIQYF. CDR3 bases: TGTGCCAGCAGCATAAAGGGGGTTCGCATTCAGTACTTC.

This sequence joins TRBV2 and TRBJ1-4; no definite D call. The CDR3 contains 13 residues. V shed 0 bases and J shed 11 bases, with 10 bases lying between them. The germline V gene encodes CDR1 SNHLY and CDR2 FYNNEI. The CDR3 DNA sequence: TGTGCCAGCAGTGAAGCGCTGGGTAGGAAACTGTTTTTT. Protein: CASSEALGRKLFF. Full variable domain (missing parts from reference TRBV2 and TRBJ1-4): EPEVTQTPSHQVTQMGQEVILRCVPISNHLYFYWYRQILGQKVEFLVSFYNNEISEKSEIFDDQFSVERPDGSNFTLKIRSTKLEDSAMYFCASSEALGRKLFFGSGTQLSVL.

The rearrangement joins TRBV7-9 to TRBJ2-7; 7 bases align to TRBD1. Germline V gene lookup returns CDR1 SEHNR and CDR2 FQNEAQ (reference sequence). After removal of 5 bases from V and 2 bases from J, the junction contained 9 bases not matched to a gene. This CDR3 contains 15 residues. CDR3 in amino acids: CASSGGQSLAYEQYF. As DNA, the CDR3 is TGTGCCAGCAGCGGGGGACAGAGCTTGGCCTACGAGCAGTACTTC.

This clonotype turned up a few times. The chain employs TRBV20-1 and TRBJ2-5; D is ambiguous. The V gene lost 6 bases and the J gene lost 5 bases, with 7 bases spanning the gap. The CDR3 length is 10 residues. From germline, CDR1 is DFQATT and CDR2 SNEGSKA (reference sequence). Here the CDR3 DNA reads TGCAGTGCCCTAGTCGAGACCCAGTACTTC. Protein: CSALVETQYF.

The genes are TRBV5-1 and TRBJ2-7; the D gene could be TRBD1 or TRBD2 (6 bases each). Germline lookup yields CDR1 SGHRS and CDR2 YFSETQ. V was trimmed by 4 bases and J by 3 bases, leaving 23 bases between them. The CDR3 extends over 17 amino acids. The chain's CDR3 is CASSPGLGGLQDYEQYF. CDR3 bases: TGCGCCAGCAGCCCAGGACTGGGGGGCCTCCAGGACTACGAGCAGTACTTC. Looking up the rest from reference TRBV5-1 and TRBJ2-7 gives the full variable domain: KAGVTQTPRYLIKTRGQQVTLSCSPISGHRSVSWYQQTPGQGLQFLFEYFSETQRNKGNFPGRFSGRQFSNSRSEMNVSTLELGDSALYLCASSPGLGGLQDYEQYFGPGTRLTVT.

This clonotype was recorded a few times. V gene TRBV5-1 combines with J gene TRBJ2-5; D is possibly TRBD1 or TRBD2 (5 bases each). The CDR3 loop spans 16 amino acids. CDR1 and CDR2 from the germline V gene are SGHRS and YFSETQ. Trimming shortened V by 4 bases and J by 1 base, and 17 bases separated the two germline ends. CDR3 bases: TGCGCCAGCAGCATGGCATGGGACCCGCTCCAAGAGACCCAGTACTTC. It encodes CASSMAWDPLQETQYF.

This clonotype was picked up a small number of times. The rearrangement uses TRBV11-1 and TRBJ1-1; 7 bases agree with TRBD1. CDR3 length equals 16 residues. With 2 bases clipped from V and 6 bases from J, the junction kept 12 bases outside the gene matches. The germline V gene has CDR1 SGHAT and CDR2 FQDESV (reference sequence). DNA for the CDR3: TGTGCCAGCAGCTTACGGATAGGGTCGGGACAGCCTGAAGCTTTCTTT. Translating it yields CASSLRIGSGQPEAFF.

This clonotype appeared a few times. This chain joins TRBV28 and TRBJ2-5, with D possibly TRBD1 on 5 matching bases. V was trimmed by 3 bases and J by 5 bases, leaving 16 bases between them. This CDR3 spans 15 amino acids. Germline V gene data show CDR1 as MDHEN and CDR2 as SYDVKM. The CDR3 region has the DNA TGTGCCAGCAGTTTTAGTTCTGGGGCTGCGGAGACCCAGTACTTC. It translates to CASSFSSGAAETQYF.

This clonotype was seen a handful of times. This sequence joins TRBV20-1 and TRBJ1-6; TRBD1 agrees at 7 bases. V trimming: 6 bases; J trimming: 3 bases; junction bases outside the gene matches: 14. The CDR3 is 17 amino acids. CDR1 is DFQATT and CDR2 is SNEGSKA in the germline V gene (reference sequence). The CDR3 DNA reads as TGCAGTGCGCGAGACAGGGAGGAACCTCACTATAATTCACCCCTCCACTTT. Amino acid sequence: CSARDREEPHYNSPLHF.

This clonotype was counted between two and nine times. V is TRBV20-1 and J is TRBJ2-7; 8 bases map to TRBD2. In germline, CDR1 is DFQATT, CDR2 SNEGSKA (reference sequence). The CDR3 length is 13 residues. V shed 6 bases and J 0 bases; nucleotides not matched to a gene: 4. CDR3 residues: CSAPSGYSYEQYF. CDR3 nucleotide sequence: TGCAGTGCGCCTAGCGGGTACTCCTACGAGCAGTACTTC.

This clonotype was observed a handful of times. The CDR3 DNA sequence: TGTGCCAGCAGTGAAGTGACGGGGTCGGTAGGGTTCTACGAGCAGTACTTC. As protein: CASSEVTGSVGFYEQYF. The chain employs TRBV2 and TRBJ2-7, with D possibly being TRBD2 (5 bases). Trimming removed 1 base from V and 3 bases from J, with 19 bases in between. The length of the CDR3 is 17 residues. CDR1 SNHLY and CDR2 FYNNEI come from the germline V gene.

This chain uses TRBV12-3 or TRBV12-4 with TRBJ2-4; TRBD1 matches 8 bases. CDR3 length: 13 residues. Unmatched junction bases numbered 5, after V lost 5 bases and J lost 8 bases. The chain's CDR3 is CASSRQGLDIQYF. The CDR3 bases are TGTGCCAGCAGTCGACAGGGGCTGGACATTCAGTACTTC.